Listed here is a single T cell receptor (beta chain). These data originate in a study of cytomegalovirus exposure and HLA in healthy donors. Use of 60 Vbeta and 13 Jbeta primers characterized the PCR. Sequencing was performed with immunoSEQ multiplex PCR; in TCRdb, only in-frame clones are kept and a portion is missing. This sample has just over 150,000 clones, with around 76% found just once. The CDR3 contains 14 residues. The J segment lost 7 bases and the V segment lost 8 bases, leaving 7 bases of the junction unmatched. The germline V gene encodes CDR1 LNHDA and CDR2 SQIVND (reference sequence). This TCR was recovered from a female donor in good health and CMV-seronegative. The specimen was PBMCs. The chain recombines TRBV19 with TRBJ1-4; 10 positions agree with TRBD1. The CDR3 sequence: CASSSTGGFEKLFF. DNA of the CDR3: TGTGCCAGTTCCTCGACAGGGGGCTTTGAAAAACTGTTTTTT.